This T cell receptor beta chain was observed in a study of blood T cell repertoires in COVID-19. Study summary: Donors in the United States, Italy and Spain gave samples during acute or convalescent COVID-19. From T cells, B-cell-depleted T cells, or PBMCs came the material, which was cDNA or gDNA.

Germline-derived CDR1 and CDR2 are SGHKS and YYEKEE (reference sequence). With 3 bases removed from V and 7 bases from J, the gap between germline ends came to 10 bases. There are 13 residues in the CDR3. Original handling: Estimates of nucleated cell counts were drawn from the amplification of reference gene primers. TCRdb's table, derived via immunoSEQ multiplex PCR, lists solely in-frame clones and lacks some. V and J calls and clone size are given by that table; D and trimming were obtained from the DNA. The data contain fewer than 200,000 clones, roughly 82% of them singletons. V usage is TRBV5-5 and J usage is TRBJ2-2; D remains ambiguous. The sequence was obtained from a woman in her 70s with acute or convalescent COVID-19. The specimen was peripheral blood. The CDR3 loop reads CASSSRGVGELFF. The CDR3 DNA follows: TGTGCCAGCAGCTCCAGAGGAGTCGGGGAGCTGTTTTTT.